This TCR beta chain was observed in a study of T cell responses to AZD1222 COVID-19 vaccine. J gave up 7 bases and V 1 base, and 16 bases lay outside the gene matches. The CDR3 is made up of 16 amino acids. The germline CDR1 and CDR2 sequences are GTSNPN and SVGIG (reference sequence). Repertoires were generated with immunoSEQ multiplex PCR, while TCRdb's copy carries only in-frame clones and drops some. The sample lists about 89,000 clones, about 86% seen once, with 5.5% to 6% in the top ten. General study findings and limits: The CD4 TCRs associated with vaccination extended across spike and predominated at 160-218 and 743-854. Donors, mostly white British, included more females; clonal diversity was possibly underestimated. Unmutated variant regions are reportedly targeted by nearly half of spike-specific TCRs.

As regards this clone: No antigen is known for it.

V gene TRBV30 combines with J gene TRBJ2-7, with 7 nucleotides matching TRBD2. This specimen consisted of peripheral blood, obtained 28 days after the second AZD1222 dose. The sequence came from an adult who received the AZD1222 COVID-19 vaccine. CDR3 sequence reads: CAWSAPAAGFLLEQYF. The CDR3 bases are TGTGCCTGGAGTGCCCCCGCAGCGGGGTTCCTCCTGGAGCAGTACTTC.